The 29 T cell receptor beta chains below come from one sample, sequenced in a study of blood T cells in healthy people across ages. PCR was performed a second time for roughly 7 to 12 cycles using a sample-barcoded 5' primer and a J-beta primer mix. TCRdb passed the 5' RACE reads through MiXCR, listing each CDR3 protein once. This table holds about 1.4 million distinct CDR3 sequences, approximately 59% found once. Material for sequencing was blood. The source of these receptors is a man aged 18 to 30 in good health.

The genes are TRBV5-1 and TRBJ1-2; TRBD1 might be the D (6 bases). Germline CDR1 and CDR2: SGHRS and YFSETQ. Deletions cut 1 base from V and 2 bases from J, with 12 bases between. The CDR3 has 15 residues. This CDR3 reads CASSLMGQGNYGYTF. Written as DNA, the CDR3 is TGCGCCAGCAGCTTGATGGGCCAGGGGAACTATGGCTACACCTTC.

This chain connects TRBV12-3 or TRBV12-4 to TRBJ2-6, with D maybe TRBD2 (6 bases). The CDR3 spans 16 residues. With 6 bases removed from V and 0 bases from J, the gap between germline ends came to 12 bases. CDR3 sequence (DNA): TGTGCCAGCAGCCCCCGGCGGGACTCTGGGGCCAACGTCCTGACTTTC. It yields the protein CASSPRRDSGANVLTF.

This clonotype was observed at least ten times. The CDR3, as DNA: TGCAGCGTTGAAGTACCAGGGGTCCTCTACGAGCAGTACTTC. Its translation is CSVEVPGVLYEQYF. This sequence joins TRBV29-1 and TRBJ2-7; tentatively, D is TRBD1 (6 bases). V was clipped by 1 base and J by 3 bases, with 13 bases between them. The length of the CDR3 is 14 residues. Per the germline V gene, CDR1 is SQVTM and CDR2 is ANQGSEA.

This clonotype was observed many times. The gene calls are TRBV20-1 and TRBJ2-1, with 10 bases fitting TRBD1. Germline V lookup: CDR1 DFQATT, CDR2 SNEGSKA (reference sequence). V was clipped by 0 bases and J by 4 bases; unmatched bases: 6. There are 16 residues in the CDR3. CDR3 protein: CSARDSGTGDYNEQFF. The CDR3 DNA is TGCAGTGCTAGAGATTCCGGGACAGGGGATTACAATGAGCAGTTCTTC.

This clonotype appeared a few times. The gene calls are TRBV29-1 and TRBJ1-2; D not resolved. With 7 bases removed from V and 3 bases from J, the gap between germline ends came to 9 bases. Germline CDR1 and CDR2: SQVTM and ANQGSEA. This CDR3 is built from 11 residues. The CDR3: CSADGYYGYTF. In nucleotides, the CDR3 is TGCAGCGCCGACGGATACTATGGCTACACCTTC.

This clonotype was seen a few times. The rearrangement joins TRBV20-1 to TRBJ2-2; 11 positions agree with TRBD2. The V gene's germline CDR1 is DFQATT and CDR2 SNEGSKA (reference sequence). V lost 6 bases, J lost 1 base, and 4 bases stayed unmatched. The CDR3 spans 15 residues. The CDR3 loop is CSALGTSGNTGELFF. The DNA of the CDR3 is TGCAGTGCCCTCGGGACTAGCGGGAACACCGGGGAGCTGTTTTTT.

CDR3 coding DNA: TGTGCCAGCAATTCCTTCGAGGGAGGACACTATGGCTACACCTTC. Translating gives CASNSFEGGHYGYTF. The rearrangement uses TRBV12-3 or TRBV12-4 and TRBJ1-2, with unresolved D. V was pared by 7 bases and J by 3 bases, with 18 bases between. This CDR3 has 15 amino acids.

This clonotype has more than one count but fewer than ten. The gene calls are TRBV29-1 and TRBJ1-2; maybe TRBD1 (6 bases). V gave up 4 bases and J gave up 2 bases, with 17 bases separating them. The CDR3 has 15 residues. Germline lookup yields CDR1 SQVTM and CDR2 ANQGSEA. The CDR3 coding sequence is TGCAGCGTTGTCGACTCGTCAGGGGACAACTATGGCTACACCTTC. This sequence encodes CSVVDSSGDNYGYTF.

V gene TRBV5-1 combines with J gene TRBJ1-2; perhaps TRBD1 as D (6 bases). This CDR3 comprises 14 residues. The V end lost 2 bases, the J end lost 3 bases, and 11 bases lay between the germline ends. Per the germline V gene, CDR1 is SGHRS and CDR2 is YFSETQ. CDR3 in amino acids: CASSFLQGDYGYTF. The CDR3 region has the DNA TGCGCCAGCAGCTTTTTACAGGGTGACTATGGCTACACCTTC.

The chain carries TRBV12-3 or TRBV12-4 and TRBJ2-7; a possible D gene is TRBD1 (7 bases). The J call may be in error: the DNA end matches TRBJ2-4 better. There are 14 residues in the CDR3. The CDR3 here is CASTRGAVGDIQYF. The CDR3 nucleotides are TGTGCCAGCACCAGGGGGGCAGTCGGGGACATTCAGTACTTC.

The DNA of the CDR3 is TGCGCCAGCAGCCAAGATCGGGGAGCTGGGGCCAACGTCCTGACTTTC. It encodes CASSQDRGAGANVLTF. The V and J genes are TRBV4-1 and TRBJ2-6; D perhaps matches TRBD2 (5 bases). CDR3 length equals 16 residues. Per germline, CDR1 MGHRA and CDR2 YSYEKL. With 0 bases removed from V and 2 bases from J, the gap between germline ends came to 8 bases.

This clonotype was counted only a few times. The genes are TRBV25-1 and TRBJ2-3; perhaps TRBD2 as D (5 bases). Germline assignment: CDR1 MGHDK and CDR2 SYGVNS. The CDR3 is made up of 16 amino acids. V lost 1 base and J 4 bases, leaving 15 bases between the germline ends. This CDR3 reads CASSEFSFGESDTQYF. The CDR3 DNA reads TGTGCCAGCAGTGAATTTAGCTTCGGGGAATCAGATACGCAGTATTTT.

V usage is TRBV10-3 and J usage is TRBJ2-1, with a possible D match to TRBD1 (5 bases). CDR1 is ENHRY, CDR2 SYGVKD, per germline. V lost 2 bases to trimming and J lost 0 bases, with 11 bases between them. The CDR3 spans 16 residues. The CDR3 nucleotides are TGTGCCATCAGTGAGAGACAGAGGAGCTCCTACAATGAGCAGTTCTTC. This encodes CAISERQRSSYNEQFF.

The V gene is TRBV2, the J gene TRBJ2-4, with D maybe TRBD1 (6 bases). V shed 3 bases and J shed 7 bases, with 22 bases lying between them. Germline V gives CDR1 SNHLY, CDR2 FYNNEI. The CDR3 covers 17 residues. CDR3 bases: TGTGCCAGCAGTGAGGGGGCCCCGGGACAACGCCGGAACATTCAGTACTTC. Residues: CASSEGAPGQRRNIQYF.

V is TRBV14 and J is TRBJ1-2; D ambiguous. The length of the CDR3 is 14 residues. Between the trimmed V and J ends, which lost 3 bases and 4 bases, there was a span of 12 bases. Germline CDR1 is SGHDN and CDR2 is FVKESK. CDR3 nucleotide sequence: TGTGCCAGCAGCCAGGTCAGCTTCCCCTATGGCTACACCTTC. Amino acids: CASSQVSFPYGYTF.

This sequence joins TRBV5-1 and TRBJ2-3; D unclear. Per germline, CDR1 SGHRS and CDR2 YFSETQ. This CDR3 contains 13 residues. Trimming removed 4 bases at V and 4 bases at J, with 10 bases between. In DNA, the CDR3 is TGCGCCAGCAGCCCTACAGAACCAGATACGCAGTATTTT. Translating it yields CASSPTEPDTQYF.

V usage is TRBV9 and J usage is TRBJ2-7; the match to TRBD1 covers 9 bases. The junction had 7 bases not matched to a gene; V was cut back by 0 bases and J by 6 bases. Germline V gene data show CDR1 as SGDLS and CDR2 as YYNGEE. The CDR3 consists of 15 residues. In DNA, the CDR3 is TGTGCCAGCAGCGTAGTGGGGGGACAGGGAGGCGAGCAGTACTTC. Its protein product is CASSVVGGQGGEQYF.

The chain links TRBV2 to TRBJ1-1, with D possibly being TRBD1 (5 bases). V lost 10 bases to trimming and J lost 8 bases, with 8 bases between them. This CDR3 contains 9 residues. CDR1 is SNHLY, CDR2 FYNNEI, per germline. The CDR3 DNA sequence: TGTGCCATAAACAGGGAAGCTTTCTTT. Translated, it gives CAINREAFF.

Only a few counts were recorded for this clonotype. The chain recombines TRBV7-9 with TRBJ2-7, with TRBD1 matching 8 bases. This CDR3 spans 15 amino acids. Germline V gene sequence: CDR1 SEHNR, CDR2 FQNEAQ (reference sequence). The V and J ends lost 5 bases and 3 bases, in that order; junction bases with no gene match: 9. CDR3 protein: CASSLGQVFVYEQYF. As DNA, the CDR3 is TGTGCCAGCAGCCTGGGACAGGTGTTTGTCTACGAGCAGTACTTC.

In DNA, the CDR3 is TGTGCCAGCAGCGCGGGGAGGGGTAGCACTGAAGCTTTCTTT. Translation: CASSAGRGSTEAFF. This chain links TRBV7-2 with TRBJ1-1, with D possibly matching TRBD1 (5 bases). The ends were cut back, 5 bases at V and 4 bases at J, with 14 bases in the middle. The CDR3 is 14 amino acids. The germline CDR1 and CDR2 sequences are SGHTA and FQGNSA.

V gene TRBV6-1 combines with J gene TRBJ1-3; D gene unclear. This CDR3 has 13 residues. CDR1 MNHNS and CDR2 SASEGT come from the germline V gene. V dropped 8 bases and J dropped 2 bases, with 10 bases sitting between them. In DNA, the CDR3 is TGTGCCAGCCCAACCGAGGCTGGAAACACCATATATTTT. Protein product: CASPTEAGNTIYF.

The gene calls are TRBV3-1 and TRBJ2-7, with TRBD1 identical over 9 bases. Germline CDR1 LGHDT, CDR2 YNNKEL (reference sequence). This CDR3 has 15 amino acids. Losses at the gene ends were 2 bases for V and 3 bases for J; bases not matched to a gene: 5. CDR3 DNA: TGTGCCAGCAGCCAACAACCGACAGGGGGCTACGAGCAGTACTTC. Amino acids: CASSQQPTGGYEQYF.

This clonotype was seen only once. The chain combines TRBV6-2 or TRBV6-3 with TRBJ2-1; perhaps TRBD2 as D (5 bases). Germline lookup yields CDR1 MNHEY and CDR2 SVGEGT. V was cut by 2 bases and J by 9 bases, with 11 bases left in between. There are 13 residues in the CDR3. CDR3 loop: CASSYIAPPEQFF. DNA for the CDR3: TGTGCCAGCAGTTACATAGCGCCGCCTGAGCAGTTCTTC.

CDR3 nucleotide sequence: TGTGCCACCAGTGATTCGGCCAGGACTAGCGGAGGATGGGATGAGCAGTACTTC. It yields the protein CATSDSARTSGGWDEQYF. The rearrangement uses TRBV24-1 and TRBJ2-5, with TRBD2 matching 10 bases. The V gene's germline CDR1 is KGHDR and CDR2 SFDVKD. J gave up 11 bases and V 2 bases, and 19 bases lay outside the gene matches. The CDR3 has 18 amino acids.

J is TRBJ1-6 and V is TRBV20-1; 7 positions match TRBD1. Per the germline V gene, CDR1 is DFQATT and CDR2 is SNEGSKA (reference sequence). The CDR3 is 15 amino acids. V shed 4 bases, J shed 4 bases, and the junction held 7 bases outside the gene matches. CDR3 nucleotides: TGCAGTGCTATTGAGACAGGGTTGTATAATTCACCCCTCCACTTT. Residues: CSAIETGLYNSPLHF.

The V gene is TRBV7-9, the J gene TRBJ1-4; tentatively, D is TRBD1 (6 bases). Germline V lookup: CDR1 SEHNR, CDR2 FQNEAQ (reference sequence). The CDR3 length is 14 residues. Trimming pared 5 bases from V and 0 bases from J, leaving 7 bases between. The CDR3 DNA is TGTGCCAGCAGCGCAGGGGCAACTAATGAAAAACTGTTTTTT. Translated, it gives CASSAGATNEKLFF. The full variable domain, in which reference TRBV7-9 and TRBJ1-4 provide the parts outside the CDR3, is DTGVSQNPRHKITKRGQNVTFRCDPISEHNRLYWYRQTLGQGPEFLTYFQNEAQLEKSRLLSDRFSAERPKGSFSTLEIQRTEQGDSAMYLCASSAGATNEKLFFGSGTQLSVL.

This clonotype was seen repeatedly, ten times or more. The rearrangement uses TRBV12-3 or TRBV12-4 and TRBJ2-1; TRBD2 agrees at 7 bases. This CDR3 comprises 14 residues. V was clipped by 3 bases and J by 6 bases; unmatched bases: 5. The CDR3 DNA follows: TGTGCCAGCAGTTTGGGAGGGACGCTCAATGAGCAGTTCTTC. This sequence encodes CASSLGGTLNEQFF.

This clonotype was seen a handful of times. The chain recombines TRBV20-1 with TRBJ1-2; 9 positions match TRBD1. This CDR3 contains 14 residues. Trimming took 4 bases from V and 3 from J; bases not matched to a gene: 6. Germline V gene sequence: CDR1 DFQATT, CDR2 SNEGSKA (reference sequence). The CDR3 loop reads CSAITGQGDYGYTF. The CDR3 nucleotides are TGCAGTGCTATAACGGGACAGGGTGACTATGGCTACACCTTC.

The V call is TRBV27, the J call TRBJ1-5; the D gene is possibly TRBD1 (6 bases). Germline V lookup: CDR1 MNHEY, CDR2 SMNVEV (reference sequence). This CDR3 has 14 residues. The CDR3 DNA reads TGTGCTAACAGGGTCACGGGTAGCAATCAGCCCCAGCATTTT. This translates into CANRVTGSNQPQHF.